The 26 T cell receptor beta chains reported below all come from one sample, sequenced in a study of T cells in Graves' hyperthyroidism and ophthalmopathy. What was amplified from RNA transcripts were TCR beta CDR3 regions. First-round RT-PCR of the TCR CDR3 relied on the HTBI primer set. TCRdb independently ran MiXCR on the multiplex PCR reads; one entry per CDR3 protein. This sample carries about 570,000 distinct CDR3 sequences, 35% to 55% of them seen once, and the ten largest clones take 15% to 20%. The sample consisted of peripheral blood or thyroid tissue (not recorded which). These receptor sequences come from an adult woman with Graves' disease, either hyperthyroidism or ophthalmopathy (not recorded which).

At least ten counts were recorded for this clonotype. This chain joins TRBV6-4 and TRBJ2-7, with TRBD2 matching over 9 bases. Germline CDR1 reads MRHNA; CDR2 reads SNTAGT. The CDR3 totals 14 residues. The V and J ends lost 3 bases and 0 bases, in that order; junction bases with no gene match: 0. For the CDR3, the DNA is TGTGCCAGCAGTGAACTAGCGGGCTCCTACGAGCAGTACTTC. Protein product: CASSELAGSYEQYF.

This clonotype came up a few times. Since no conserved phenylalanine or tryptophan closes the CDR3, a read error is the likely cause. No DNA is shown, since the ends of the CDR3 on it are uncertain; the CDR3 is the one TCRdb lists. The chain couples TRBV7-3 to TRBJ2-5. With termini counted, the CDR3 has 8 amino acids. Germline CDR1 reads SGHTA; CDR2 reads FQGTGA. The CDR3 reads CASSSSGA.

This chain connects TRBV9 to TRBJ2-7; 8 bases are shared with TRBD1. J lost 5 bases, V lost 2 bases, and 9 bases had no gene match. This CDR3 comprises 15 residues. CDR1 and CDR2 from the germline V gene are SGDLS and YYNGEE. For the CDR3, the DNA is TGTGCCAGCAGCGTTACCGGGACAGGCGTACACGAGCAGTACTTC. It yields the protein CASSVTGTGVHEQYF.

This chain uses TRBV28 with TRBJ1-6; tentatively, D is TRBD1 (6 bases). The CDR3 is made up of 12 amino acids. Germline loops: CDR1 MDHEN, CDR2 SYDVKM. Trimming removed 6 bases from V and 14 bases from J, with 14 bases in between. The chain's CDR3 is CASRNRAESLHF. The CDR3 bases are TGTGCCAGCAGAAACAGGGCAGAGTCCCTCCACTTT.

This clonotype was seen only a few times. The V gene is TRBV20-1, the J gene TRBJ1-1; 7 positions agree with TRBD1. CDR3 length: 13 amino acids. Trimming removed 6 bases from V and 2 bases from J; junction bases left unmatched: 6. Germline CDR1 and CDR2: DFQATT and SNEGSKA (reference sequence). Here the CDR3 reads CSALGQRNTEAFF. CDR3 DNA sequence: TGCAGTGCACTGGGACAGAGAAACACTGAAGCTTTCTTT.

V usage is TRBV24-1 and J usage is TRBJ1-1; 7 bases line up with TRBD1. V dropped 3 bases and J dropped 10; count of bases not matched to a gene: 4. CDR1 and CDR2 (germline): KGHDR, SFDVKD. CDR3 length: 12 amino acids. The CDR3 loop reads CATSDLTGLAFF. The CDR3 region has the DNA TGTGCCACCAGTGATCTGACAGGGTTAGCTTTCTTT.

This clonotype was counted many times. The rearrangement uses TRBV20-1 and TRBJ1-6; no clear D. The ends were cut back, 0 bases at V and 1 base at J, with 10 bases in the middle. CDR1 and CDR2 (germline): DFQATT, SNEGSKA (reference sequence). There are 16 residues in the CDR3. For the CDR3, the DNA is TGCAGTGCTAGAGATGAATATAGATCCTATAATTCACCCCTCCACTTT. Amino acids: CSARDEYRSYNSPLHF.

This chain connects TRBV19 to TRBJ1-5, with D unresolved. Germline V CDR1 and CDR2: LNHDA, SQIVND (reference sequence). The CDR3 extends over 14 amino acids. Trimming stripped 6 bases from V and 1 base from J, with 10 bases between. Written as DNA, the CDR3 is TGTGCCAGTAGCACTTTCGGAAGCAATCAGCCCCAGCATTTT. This translates into CASSTFGSNQPQHF.

The CDR3 DNA sequence: TGTGCCATCAGTGATCAGCAGAACACTGAAGCTTTCTTT. Protein: CAISDQQNTEAFF. The V call is TRBV10-3, the J call TRBJ1-1; D remains ambiguous. This CDR3 spans 13 amino acids. Germline-derived CDR1 and CDR2 are ENHRY and SYGVKD. Trimming stripped 3 bases from V and 1 base from J, with 6 bases between.

Concerning this clonotype: A read error is possible here, since a much larger clone lies one base away. CDR3 loop: CAGSPHGGRTEAFF. As DNA, the CDR3 is TGTGCCGGCAGTCCACATGGGGGACGCACTGAAGCTTTCTTT. The chain is built from TRBV24-1 and TRBJ1-1, with D possibly being TRBD1 (5 bases). Germline loops: CDR1 KGHDR, CDR2 SFDVKD. V was trimmed by 12 bases and J by 4 bases, leaving 20 bases between them. The CDR3 is made up of 14 amino acids.

Ten or more counts support this clonotype. One junction end does not reproduce the germline sequence, and a read error may be involved. The rearrangement joins TRBV6-4 to TRBJ2-2; 8 positions agree with TRBD2. The length of the CDR3 is 15 residues. Germline V lookup: CDR1 MRHNA, CDR2 SNTAGT. CDR3 in DNA: TGTGCCAGCAGTGAGGATAGCGGGAACGCCGGGGAGCTGTTTTTT. Amino acids: CASSEDSGNAGELFF.

This clonotype has more than one count but fewer than ten. V and J are TRBV3-1 and TRBJ1-5, with 9 bases that match TRBD1. In germline, CDR1 is LGHDT, CDR2 YNNKEL (reference sequence). The CDR3 is 18 amino acids. The V and J ends lost 1 base and 4 bases, in that order; junction bases with no gene match: 11. The CDR3 loop reads CASSQGPGTGRINQPQHF. In DNA form, the CDR3 reads TGTGCCAGCAGCCAAGGGCCTGGGACAGGGAGGATAAATCAGCCCCAGCATTTT.

This clonotype was counted many times. The chain combines TRBV10-2 with TRBJ1-5, with D possibly matching TRBD1 (5 bases). The ends were cut back, 1 base at V and 4 bases at J, with 8 bases in the middle. Per germline, CDR1 WSHSY and CDR2 SAAADI. The CDR3 loop spans 14 amino acids. CDR3 coding DNA: TGCGCCAGCAGTGAGTGGGGGGGAAATCAGCCCCAGCATTTT. This sequence encodes CASSEWGGNQPQHF.

This rearrangement joins TRBV9 to TRBJ1-5; D might be TRBD1 (6 bases). Germline CDR1 SGDLS, CDR2 YYNGEE. CDR3 length: 14 amino acids. The V gene lost 4 bases and the J gene lost 16 bases, with 24 bases spanning the gap. The CDR3 coding sequence is TGTGCCAGCAGCAGACAGCAAACGGGACATCCTAAACATTTT. Amino acids: CASSRQQTGHPKHF.

This clonotype has just one count. This rearrangement joins TRBV29-1 to TRBJ2-7; 8 bases line up with TRBD2. The germline V gene has CDR1 SQVTM and CDR2 ANQGSEA. V was clipped by 8 bases and J by 6 bases; unmatched bases: 6. CDR3 size: 11 residues. CDR3 amino acids: CSLDGRGEQYF. CDR3 bases: TGCAGCTTGGACGGGAGGGGCGAGCAGTACTTC.

This clonotype was picked up many times. The chain links TRBV5-8 to TRBJ1-5, with D unclear. Germline lookup yields CDR1 SGHTS and CDR2 YDEGEE. V lost 4 bases and J 3 bases, leaving 14 bases between the germline ends. The CDR3 totals 15 residues. CDR3 in DNA: TGTGCCAGCAGCATGGATCGCGGTTTCAATCAGCCCCAGCATTTT. This sequence encodes CASSMDRGFNQPQHF. The entire variable domain, with the rest obtained from reference TRBV5-8 and TRBJ1-5, is as follows: EAGVTQSPTHLIKTRGQQATLRCSPISGHTSVYWYQQALGLGLQFLLWYDEGEERNRGNFPPRFSGRQFPNYSSELNVNALELEDSALYLCASSMDRGFNQPQHFGDGTRLSIL.

The chain carries TRBV12-3 or TRBV12-4 and TRBJ1-5; D call uncertain. The CDR3 loop spans 13 amino acids. The V and J ends lost 2 bases and 4 bases respectively, with 6 bases between them. The CDR3 DNA reads TGTGCCAGCAGTTTAAAAGATAATCAGCCCCAGCATTTT. It translates to CASSLKDNQPQHF.

This clonotype was seen a single time. The V gene is TRBV9, the J gene TRBJ1-1; no clear D gene. V was trimmed by 5 bases and J by 11 bases, leaving 22 bases between them. The V gene's germline CDR1 is SGDLS and CDR2 YYNGEE. CDR3 size: 14 residues. The chain's CDR3 is CASSRMAGDKGAFF. CDR3 nucleotides: TGTGCCAGCAGTCGAATGGCCGGGGATAAAGGCGCTTTCTTT.

This clonotype was seen ten or more times. The V gene is TRBV19, the J gene TRBJ1-4; the D is unclear. V lost 3 bases and J lost 5, with 10 bases in between. The CDR3 length is 14 residues. CDR1 LNHDA and CDR2 SQIVND come from the germline V gene (reference sequence). The chain's CDR3 is CASSMQRRNEKLFF. CDR3 DNA: TGTGCCAGTAGTATGCAGAGGAGAAATGAAAAACTGTTTTTT. Full variable domain (missing parts from reference TRBV19 and TRBJ1-4): DGGITQSPKYLFRKEGQNVTLSCEQNLNHDAMYWYRQDPGQGLRLIYYSQIVNDFQKGDIAEGYSVSREKKESFPLTVTSAQKNPTAFYLCASSMQRRNEKLFFGSGTQLSVL.

This clonotype was detected many times. The J gene is TRBJ1-3, the V gene TRBV28; no definite D call. V lost 6 bases and J 4 bases, leaving 16 bases between the germline ends. The CDR3 runs to 15 residues. Germline values: CDR1 MDHEN, CDR2 SYDVKM. CDR3 loop: CASRSNFRTGNTIYF. The CDR3 nucleotides are TGTGCCAGCAGGAGCAACTTCCGCACCGGAAACACCATATATTTT.

This clonotype was detected ten times or more. This chain links TRBV7-9 with TRBJ1-1, with unresolved D. V dropped 5 bases and J dropped 5 bases, with 9 bases sitting between them. Germline loops: CDR1 SEHNR, CDR2 FQNEAQ (reference sequence). This CDR3 spans 12 amino acids. CDR3 sequence reads: CASSPRWTEAFF. CDR3 sequence (DNA): TGTGCCAGCAGCCCCCGTTGGACTGAAGCTTTCTTT.

The chain joins TRBV20-1 to TRBJ2-7, with 7 bases matching TRBD1. The CDR3 is 14 residues long. J was trimmed by 3 bases and V by 0 bases; bases with no gene match: 5. Germline-derived CDR1 and CDR2 are DFQATT and SNEGSKA (reference sequence). This chain's CDR3 is CSAREQGLIYEQYF. CDR3 nucleotide sequence: TGCAGTGCTAGAGAACAGGGGCTGATCTACGAGCAGTACTTC.

This clonotype was detected many times. This chain links TRBV6-5 with TRBJ1-4; D not resolved. V was cut by 7 bases and J by 8 bases, with 17 bases left in between. Germline V CDR1 and CDR2: MNHEY, SVGAGI. The CDR3 consists of 14 residues. The CDR3 bases are TGTGCCAGCAAGACCGGGATTCTTGGGGAAAAACTGTTTTTT. It specifies CASKTGILGEKLFF.

V is TRBV7-8 and J is TRBJ2-5, with D perhaps matching TRBD1 or TRBD2 (6 bases each). Trimming pared 6 bases from V and 5 bases from J, leaving 16 bases between. Per the germline V gene, CDR1 is SGHVS and CDR2 is FQNEAQ. This CDR3 contains 14 residues. The CDR3 nucleotides are TGTGCCAGCAGTGCCCCGCGGGACACGGAGACCCAGTACTTC. This encodes CASSAPRDTETQYF.

This chain links TRBV10-3 with TRBJ1-2; a weak D match, TRBD1 (5 bases). This CDR3 region has 15 residues. Between the trimmed V and J ends, which lost 0 bases and 5 bases, there was a span of 13 bases. Per the germline V gene, CDR1 is ENHRY and CDR2 is SYGVKD. The CDR3, as DNA: TGTGCCATCAGTGAGTCAGCGACAGACCCTTATGGCTACACCTTC. This encodes CAISESATDPYGYTF.

This clonotype was found a few times. The chain is built from TRBV28 and TRBJ2-5; 10 bases are a match to TRBD2. The CDR3 is 14 residues long. Germline V gene lookup returns CDR1 MDHEN and CDR2 SYDVKM. Germline trimming cut 6 bases from V and 9 bases from J; bases unmatched to any gene: 10. CDR3 nucleotide sequence: TGTGCCAGCAGCCGGGGACTAGCGTGGAGGGCCCAGTACTTC. It is translated as CASSRGLAWRAQYF.